This T cell receptor beta chain was retrieved from a study of blood T cell repertoires in COVID-19. Background on the study: Spain, Italy and the United States supplied samples that represented acute and convalescent COVID-19. Nucleic acid was either cDNA or gDNA, and it came from T cells, B-cell-depleted T cells, or PBMCs.

Authors' analysis steps: Reference gene primer amplification gave nucleated cell count estimates. Generated by immunoSEQ multiplex PCR, the TCRdb table keeps only in-frame clones and is missing some. The V and J calls and clone size are taken from that table; D and trimming were inferred from the DNA. The sample includes under 85,000 clones, around 80% of them seen just once. Trimming cost V 6 bases and J 2 bases, with 10 bases left between them. Germline V lookup: CDR1 MNHEY, CDR2 SVGEGT. CDR3 size: 13 residues. The rearrangement joins TRBV6-2 or TRBV6-3 to TRBJ1-1, with no clear D. The TCR comes from a man aged 60 to 69 with active or convalescent COVID-19. Sequences were obtained from peripheral blood. The DNA of the CDR3 is TGTGCCAGCAGCGGCGGGAGAAACACTGAAGCTTTCTTT. Encoded protein: CASSGGRNTEAFF.